This TCR beta chain was sequenced during a study of T cell responses to AZD1222 COVID-19 vaccine. General observations from the study: Repertoires in all cases were sampled only once the peak T cell response had passed.

The length of the CDR3 is 14 residues. Between the trimmed V and J ends, which lost 6 bases and 9 bases, there was a span of 18 bases. Looked up from germline, CDR1 is MDHEN and CDR2 is SYDVKM. Regarding this clone: Its antigen is not known.

This table comes from immunoSEQ multiplex PCR, and its TCRdb copy is limited to in-frame clones, with some not included. Of fewer than 65,000 clones listed, roughly 88% are singletons. The specimen was peripheral blood, collected on day 0 of AZD1222 vaccination. This receptor was taken from an adult in good health. The V call is TRBV28, the J call TRBJ1-3; TRBD1 might be the D (5 bases). The CDR3 here is CASSRPGPDLTIYF. DNA for the CDR3: TGTGCCAGCAGCCGCCCGGGACCAGATCTCACCATATATTTT.